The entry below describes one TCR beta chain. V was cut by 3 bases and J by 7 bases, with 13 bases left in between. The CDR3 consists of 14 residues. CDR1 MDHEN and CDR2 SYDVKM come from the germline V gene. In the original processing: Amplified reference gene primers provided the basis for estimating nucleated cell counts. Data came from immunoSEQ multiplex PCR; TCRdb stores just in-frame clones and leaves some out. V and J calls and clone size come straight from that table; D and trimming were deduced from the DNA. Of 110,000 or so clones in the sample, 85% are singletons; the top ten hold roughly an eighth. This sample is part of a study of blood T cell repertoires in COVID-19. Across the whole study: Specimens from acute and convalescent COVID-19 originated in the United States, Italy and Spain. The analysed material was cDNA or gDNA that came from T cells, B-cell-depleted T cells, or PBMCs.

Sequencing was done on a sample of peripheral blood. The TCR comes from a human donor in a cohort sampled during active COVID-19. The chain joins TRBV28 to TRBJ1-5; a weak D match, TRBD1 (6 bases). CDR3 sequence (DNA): TGTGCCAGCAGTTTCACAGGGTCCGTGCAGCCCCAGCATTTT. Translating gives CASSFTGSVQPQHF. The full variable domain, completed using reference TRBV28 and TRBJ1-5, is DVKVTQSSRYLVKRTGEKVFLECVQDMDHENMFWYRQDPGLGLRLIYFSYDVKMKEKGDIPEGYSVSREKKERFSLILESASTNQTSMYLCASSFTGSVQPQHFGDGTRLSIL.